The T cell receptor (beta chain) described here comes from a study of B cell selection in AIRE deficiency. Study-level findings and limits: Roughly 31% of healthy-donor shared Treg TCRbeta sequences appeared in patient Tconv cells. CDR3s were shorter in shared Treg sequences, reflecting few non-templated nucleotide insertions.

Trimming removed 3 bases at V and 3 bases at J, with 10 bases between. CDR1 and CDR2 (germline): SGHDT, YYEEEE. The CDR3 is 13 residues long. Original processing notes: Approximately 99,000 patient and about 1.4x10^5 healthy donor in-frame TCRbeta sequences came from conventional T cells. The assay was immunoSEQ multiplex PCR, and TCRdb's table has in-frame clones only and misses some. V and J calls and clone size follow that table, whereas D and trimming were derived from the DNA. Of tens of thousands of clones listed, about 96% are singletons. As to this clone: Antigen: not known.

The sorted conventional CD4 T cells were gated as CD4+CD127+. Controls came from healthy donors unrelated to patients. Material: CD4+CD127+ conventional T cells sorted from PBMCs. The rearrangement links TRBV5-6 to TRBJ2-7; D is unclear. The origin of this receptor is a human donor in good health. The CDR3 DNA reads TGTGCCAGCAGCTCGTTTAGCAGCTACGAGCAGTACTTC. This sequence encodes CASSSFSSYEQYF. The full variable domain, with the rest looked up from reference TRBV5-6 and TRBJ2-7, is DAGVTQSPTHLIKTRGQQVTLRCSPKSGHDTVSWYQQALGQGPQFIFQYYEEEERQRGNFPDRFSGHQFPNYSSELNVNALLLGDSALYLCASSSFSSYEQYFGPGTRLTVT.